These 30 T cell receptor beta chains were sequenced from one sample in a study of T-cell memory formation after mild COVID-19. TCRdb re-derived calls from the 5' RACE reads in MiXCR, one entry per CDR3 protein. The sample contains under 250,000 distinct CDR3 sequences, around 10% of which appear only once. Material: PBMCs or a T cell subset sorted from them (not recorded which). Receptors originate from a man between 18 and 29 years old who had mild COVID-19 (a few samples of this study predate the infection). Cell type and time point are not known.

The V call is TRBV7-9, the J call TRBJ2-1, with 13 bases matching TRBD2. The CDR3 sequence is 16 residues long. J was trimmed by 10 bases and V by 5 bases; bases with no gene match: 11. From germline, CDR1 is SEHNR and CDR2 FQNEAQ (reference sequence). The DNA for the CDR3 is TGTGCCAGCAGCCCCGGGACTAGCGGGGTCCTTGGGGAGCAGTTCTTC. Its protein is CASSPGTSGVLGEQFF.

The gene calls are TRBV6-2 or TRBV6-3 and TRBJ1-5; D is unresolved. CDR1 and CDR2 from the germline V gene are MNHEY and SVGEGT. This CDR3 has 15 residues. The V gene lost 6 bases and the J gene lost 2 bases, with 14 bases spanning the gap. The CDR3 loop is CASRIGLGRNQPQHF. The CDR3 coding sequence is TGTGCCAGCAGGATCGGACTCGGTCGCAATCAGCCCCAGCATTTT.

This sequence joins TRBV12-3 or TRBV12-4 and TRBJ2-2; D is perhaps TRBD2 (6 bases). The CDR3 is made up of 15 amino acids. V was shortened by 2 bases and J by 4 bases, with 11 bases between the two germline ends. In DNA form, the CDR3 reads TGTGCCAGCAGTTTATGGGGGAGGAGCACCGGGGAGCTGTTTTTT. Translated, it gives CASSLWGRSTGELFF.

This chain links TRBV6-1 with TRBJ1-1; a possible D gene is TRBD1 (6 bases). Trimming removed 2 bases at V and 5 bases at J, with 9 bases between. Germline values: CDR1 MNHNS, CDR2 SASEGT. The CDR3 extends over 13 amino acids. The CDR3 is CASSEPGVTEAFF. In DNA form, the CDR3 reads TGTGCCAGCAGTGAACCAGGGGTGACTGAAGCTTTCTTT.

The chain joins TRBV7-3 to TRBJ1-5, with D possibly matching TRBD1 (5 bases). V lost 8 bases to trimming and J lost 0 bases, with 14 bases between them. The CDR3 has 15 amino acids. From germline, CDR1 is SGHTA and CDR2 FQGTGA. CDR3 sequence reads: CASRASTDSNQPQHF. Here the CDR3 DNA reads TGTGCCAGCCGAGCGTCGACAGATAGCAATCAGCCCCAGCATTTT.

This clonotype was observed at least ten times. The V call is TRBV4-1, the J call TRBJ2-7; weak D call: TRBD2 (5 bases). V lost 1 base and J lost 2, with 12 bases in between. CDR3 length equals 15 residues. Germline V gene lookup returns CDR1 MGHRA and CDR2 YSYEKL. CDR3 in amino acids: CASSQGKAEAYEQYF. The CDR3 DNA follows: TGCGCCAGCAGCCAAGGGAAAGCGGAGGCCTACGAGCAGTACTTC.

This clonotype was found a few times. The chain carries TRBV4-2 and TRBJ2-3; tentatively, D is TRBD1 (7 bases). V was clipped by 0 bases and J by 5 bases, with 12 bases between them. CDR3 length equals 15 residues. CDR1 and CDR2 from the germline V gene are LGHNA and YNFKEQ. As DNA, the CDR3 is TGTGCCAGCAGCCAAGAGCGGGACAGTAAAGATACGCAGTATTTT. Protein sequence: CASSQERDSKDTQYF.

A few counts support this clonotype. The gene calls are TRBV5-1 and TRBJ1-2; the D gene is possibly TRBD1 (6 bases). Germline CDR1 and CDR2: SGHRS and YFSETQ. Trimming removed 0 bases from V and 4 bases from J, with 10 bases in between. CDR3 length: 14 residues. The chain's CDR3 is CASSLDSGAYGYTF. The CDR3 DNA reads TGCGCCAGCAGCTTGGATTCAGGGGCCTATGGCTACACCTTC.

This clonotype was detected a few times. This CDR3 reads CASSDAGTGELFF. The CDR3 DNA sequence: TGTGCCAGCAGCGACGCGGGGACCGGGGAGCTGTTTTTT. This chain links TRBV6-2 or TRBV6-3 with TRBJ2-2, with a possible D match to TRBD2 (6 bases). V was cut by 6 bases and J by 5 bases, with 10 bases left in between. The CDR3 contains 13 residues. Germline assignment: CDR1 MNHEY and CDR2 SVGEGT.

There are many counts of this clonotype. The chain combines TRBV6-5 with TRBJ2-5; TRBD1 matches 7 bases. Germline CDR1 and CDR2: MNHEY and SVGAGI. Unmatched junction bases numbered 7, after V lost 8 bases and J lost 4 bases. The CDR3 is 13 amino acids. The CDR3 coding sequence is TGTGCCAGCGGAAACAGGGGAATAGAGACCCAGTACTTC. Its translation: CASGNRGIETQYF.

The chain links TRBV4-3 to TRBJ1-2; TRBD1 matches at 8 bases. The germline V gene encodes CDR1 LGHNA and CDR2 YSLEER. The V and J ends lost 2 bases and 5 bases, in that order; junction bases with no gene match: 4. The CDR3 is 14 residues long. In nucleotides, the CDR3 is TGCGCCAGCAGCCAAACCACAGGGGGGTATGGCTACACCTTC. Translated: CASSQTTGGYGYTF.

This clonotype was counted only a few times. The chain carries TRBV9 and TRBJ2-3; D not certain. V lost 7 bases to trimming and J lost 6 bases, with 9 bases between them. Germline lookup yields CDR1 SGDLS and CDR2 YYNGEE. The CDR3 runs to 11 residues. In nucleotides, the CDR3 is TGTGCCAGCGGAGACTTTGATACGCAGTATTTT. Its translation: CASGDFDTQYF.

This clonotype appeared a few times. The J gene is TRBJ2-5, the V gene TRBV6-5; D ambiguous. The germline CDR1 and CDR2 sequences are MNHEY and SVGAGI. The CDR3 loop spans 13 amino acids. V lost 5 bases and J lost 4, with 11 bases in between. The CDR3 here is CASSQALRETQYF. CDR3 nucleotides: TGTGCCAGCAGTCAGGCCCTCCGAGAGACCCAGTACTTC.

This chain links TRBV5-1 with TRBJ1-2; D is uncertain. Germline V gene sequence: CDR1 SGHRS, CDR2 YFSETQ. This CDR3 contains 16 residues. V shed 1 base and J shed 8 bases, with 21 bases lying between them. CDR3 nucleotide sequence: TGCGCCAGCAGCTTGTATCAGACACCCGGAATGGAGGGCTACACCTTC. Protein: CASSLYQTPGMEGYTF.

V gene TRBV9 combines with J gene TRBJ2-1; 12 bases fit TRBD2. CDR1 and CDR2 (germline): SGDLS, YYNGEE. This CDR3 has 15 amino acids. After removal of 5 bases from V and 9 bases from J, the junction contained 9 bases not matched to a gene. The CDR3 loop is CASRLGASGRGEQFF. In DNA form, the CDR3 reads TGTGCCAGCAGGTTAGGGGCTAGCGGGAGGGGTGAGCAGTTCTTC.

The rearrangement joins TRBV10-3 to TRBJ1-2; D might be TRBD1 (5 bases). The length of the CDR3 is 14 residues. Germline V gives CDR1 ENHRY, CDR2 SYGVKD. The ends were cut back, 3 bases at V and 2 bases at J, with 10 bases in the middle. CDR3 DNA: TGTGCCATCAGTGAACAGGTCTCGAACTATGGCTACACCTTC. It is translated as CAISEQVSNYGYTF.

The chain carries TRBV4-2 and TRBJ1-2; D unresolved. Trimming shortened V by 6 bases and J by 1 base, and 12 bases separated the two germline ends. Per the germline V gene, CDR1 is LGHNA and CDR2 is YNFKEQ. The CDR3 contains 14 residues. The CDR3 sequence is CASSRSRDNYGYTF. CDR3 sequence (DNA): TGTGCCAGCAGTCGGTCCCGGGATAACTATGGCTACACCTTC.

This clonotype was seen more than once but under ten times. V gene TRBV7-9 combines with J gene TRBJ2-4; TRBD1 matches at 10 bases. J was trimmed by 13 bases and V by 2 bases; bases with no gene match: 14. Germline V gives CDR1 SEHNR, CDR2 FQNEAQ (reference sequence). The CDR3 runs 16 residues. The CDR3 DNA reads as TGTGCCAGCAGCTTACCGCCGACAGGGGGCCTTCCTCCACAGTACTTC. This gives the protein CASSLPPTGGLPPQYF.

The chain is built from TRBV11-2 and TRBJ2-1; TRBD2 matches 11 bases. CDR3 length equals 16 residues. With V trimmed by 5 bases and J by 5 bases, 8 bases remained unmatched. CDR1 is SGHAT, CDR2 FQNNGV, per germline. The CDR3 is CASSPLLAGDHNEQFF. CDR3 nucleotide sequence: TGTGCCAGCAGCCCCTTACTAGCGGGGGACCACAATGAGCAGTTCTTC. The entire variable domain, with the rest obtained from reference TRBV11-2 and TRBJ2-1, is as follows: EAGVAQSPRYKIIEKRQSVAFWCNPISGHATLYWYQQILGQGPKLLIQFQNNGVVDDSQLPKDRFSAERLKGVDSTLKIQPAKLEDSAVYLCASSPLLAGDHNEQFFGPGTRLTVL.

The chain employs TRBV7-2 and TRBJ1-2; no clear D gene. Trimming shortened V by 6 bases and J by 9 bases, and 11 bases separated the two germline ends. The CDR3 is 11 amino acids. CDR1 is SGHTA, CDR2 FQGNSA, per germline. CDR3 coding DNA: TGTGCCAGCAGGGCGGCCATGAGCTACACCTTC. Translating it yields CASRAAMSYTF.

The CDR3 here is CATRAGSSYNSPLHF. CDR3 nucleotide sequence: TGTGCCACCCGAGCGGGGAGCTCCTATAATTCACCCCTCCACTTT. This chain connects TRBV11-2 to TRBJ1-6; D is undetermined. V was clipped by 10 bases and J by 0 bases, with 13 bases between them. CDR1 and CDR2 (germline): SGHAT, FQNNGV. This CDR3 region has 15 residues.

Only a few counts were recorded for this clonotype. The V call is TRBV7-2, the J call TRBJ2-6; TRBD1 is a possible D gene (5 bases). Germline assignment: CDR1 SGHTA and CDR2 FQGNSA. Trimming took off 0 bases at V and 4 bases at J, with 10 bases between the two ends. This CDR3 region has 16 residues. CDR3 DNA: TGTGCCAGCAGCTTAGCAGCAGGGCACGGGGCCAACGTCCTGACTTTC. As protein: CASSLAAGHGANVLTF.

This clonotype has at least ten counts. This chain links TRBV7-2 with TRBJ1-1, with 8 positions matching TRBD1. The ends lost 5 bases at V and 4 bases at J; junction bases unmatched: 9. This CDR3 region has 15 residues. Germline values: CDR1 SGHTA, CDR2 FQGNSA. CDR3 DNA: TGTGCCAGCAGCCACGAACAGGGGGGCGGCACTGAAGCTTTCTTT. Translating it yields CASSHEQGGGTEAFF. Full variable domain (remainder filled in from reference TRBV7-2 and TRBJ1-1): GAGVSQSPSNKVTEKGKDVELRCDPISGHTALYWYRQSLGQGLEFLIYFQGNSAPDKSGLPSDRFSAERTGGSVSTLTIQRTQQEDSAVYLCASSHEQGGGTEAFFGQGTRLTVV.

This clonotype came up a few times. V gene TRBV9 combines with J gene TRBJ1-1; D is perhaps TRBD1 (6 bases). V lost 0 bases, J lost 6 bases, and 9 bases lay in between. This CDR3 has 13 amino acids. Per the germline V gene, CDR1 is SGDLS and CDR2 is YYNGEE. CDR3 sequence: CASSVGGGPEAFF. The CDR3, as DNA: TGTGCCAGCAGCGTAGGGGGGGGCCCTGAAGCTTTCTTT.

This clonotype has a handful of counts. This chain links TRBV4-3 with TRBJ1-2; TRBD1 aligns across 8 bases. The J segment lost 8 bases and the V segment lost 0 bases, leaving 5 bases of the junction unmatched. CDR3 size: 14 residues. Germline CDR1 is LGHNA and CDR2 is YSLEER. The CDR3 protein is CASSQEAGTGGYTF. In nucleotides, the CDR3 is TGCGCCAGCAGCCAAGAGGCCGGGACAGGAGGCTACACCTTC.

In its sample, this clonotype was seen many times. This chain connects TRBV20-1 to TRBJ1-1, with a tentative D call TRBD1 (6 bases). The CDR3 extends over 10 amino acids. Germline loops: CDR1 DFQATT, CDR2 SNEGSKA (reference sequence). Trimming stripped 7 bases from V and 9 bases from J, with 12 bases between. CDR3 bases: TGCAGTGTAGGGGGAGAAAAAGCTTTCTTT. Protein sequence: CSVGGEKAFF.

CDR3 DNA: TGTGCCAGCAGCTTAGGTGGGGGGACAGAGACCCAGTACTTC. Its protein product is CASSLGGGTETQYF. The rearrangement links TRBV7-2 to TRBJ2-5, with D tentatively TRBD2 (6 bases). Trimming took 1 base from V and 4 from J, leaving 10 bases between them. CDR3 length: 14 residues. Germline values: CDR1 SGHTA, CDR2 FQGNSA. The full variable domain, with the rest looked up from reference TRBV7-2 and TRBJ2-5, is GAGVSQSPSNKVTEKGKDVELRCDPISGHTALYWYRQSLGQGLEFLIYFQGNSAPDKSGLPSDRFSAERTGGSVSTLTIQRTQQEDSAVYLCASSLGGGTETQYFGPGTRLLVL.

This clonotype was seen at least ten times. The V and J genes are TRBV20-1 and TRBJ2-3; 9 nucleotides align to TRBD1. CDR1 DFQATT and CDR2 SNEGSKA come from the germline V gene (reference sequence). The CDR3 sequence is 15 residues long. J lost 7 bases, V lost 3 bases, and 11 bases had no gene match. CDR3 nucleotides: TGCAGTGCTAGTAGTCCGGGGACAGGGTCAAATACGCAGTATTTT. This translates into CSASSPGTGSNTQYF.

This clonotype has just a few counts. The chain combines TRBV12-3 or TRBV12-4 with TRBJ2-7; 10 bases are shared with TRBD1. The CDR3 contains 16 residues. V dropped 6 bases and J dropped 5; count of bases not matched to a gene: 13. This CDR3 reads CASSLPTGQGYHEQYF. CDR3 sequence (DNA): TGTGCCAGCAGCCTCCCTACGGGACAGGGGTACCACGAGCAGTACTTC.

In its sample, this clonotype was seen many times. The chain has TRBV5-5 and TRBJ2-1; D is ambiguous. V was clipped by 4 bases and J by 7 bases, with 12 bases between them. The CDR3 covers 13 residues. Germline CDR1 SGHKS, CDR2 YYEKEE (reference sequence). CDR3 DNA: TGTGCCAGCAGCCCCACCCGGCGGAATGAGCAGTTCTTC. It is translated as CASSPTRRNEQFF. The full variable domain, completed using reference TRBV5-5 and TRBJ2-1, is DAGVTQSPTHLIKTRGQQVTLRCSPISGHKSVSWYQQVLGQGPQFIFQYYEKEERGRGNFPDRFSARQFPNYSSELNVNALLLGDSALYLCASSPTRRNEQFFGPGTRLTVL.